These 19 T cell receptor beta chains were all obtained from the same sample, sequenced in a study of cytomegalovirus exposure and HLA in healthy donors. Primers included in the PCR were 60 Vbeta and 13 Jbeta primers. The protocol was immunoSEQ multiplex PCR, while the TCRdb copy is restricted to in-frame clones and leaves out a portion. The sample includes around 200,000 clones, roughly 80% of them seen just once. Sequencing was done on a sample of PBMCs. Receptors originate from a woman aged 35 to 49 in good health and CMV-seronegative.

J is TRBJ2-2 and V is TRBV18, with D tentatively TRBD2 (5 bases). CDR1 is KGHSH, CDR2 LQKENI, per germline. With 1 base removed from V and 2 bases from J, the gap between germline ends came to 23 bases. The CDR3 totals 20 residues. The CDR3 here is CASSPRNGGPAGTNTGELFF. The CDR3 DNA reads TGTGCCAGCTCACCACGTAACGGCGGGCCGGCCGGAACCAACACCGGGGAGCTGTTTTTT.

The chain links TRBV5-1 to TRBJ2-1; 10 positions match TRBD1. From germline, CDR1 is SGHRS and CDR2 YFSETQ. This CDR3 contains 13 residues. With 4 bases clipped from V and 10 bases from J, the junction kept 5 bases outside the gene matches. The CDR3 here is CASSGDRGYEQFF. CDR3 bases: TGCGCCAGCAGCGGGGACAGGGGTTACGAGCAGTTCTTC. The whole variable domain, filled in from reference TRBV5-1 and TRBJ2-1, reads KAGVTQTPRYLIKTRGQQVTLSCSPISGHRSVSWYQQTPGQGLQFLFEYFSETQRNKGNFPGRFSGRQFSNSRSEMNVSTLELGDSALYLCASSGDRGYEQFFGPGTRLTVL.

The table lists this clone with a count of one. V usage is TRBV30 and J usage is TRBJ2-5; TRBD2 agrees at 8 bases. With 2 bases clipped from V and 6 bases from J, the junction kept 14 bases outside the gene matches. CDR1 GTSNPN and CDR2 SVGIG come from the germline V gene (reference sequence). The CDR3 covers 16 residues. CDR3: CAWSPYILAALKTQYF. CDR3 sequence (DNA): TGTGCCTGGAGTCCCTACATACTAGCGGCTCTTAAGACCCAGTACTTC.

V usage is TRBV4-1 and J usage is TRBJ2-7, with TRBD2 identical over 11 bases. The CDR3 is 16 residues long. With V trimmed by 4 bases and J by 4 bases, 9 bases remained unmatched. Germline values: CDR1 MGHRA, CDR2 YSYEKL. This CDR3 reads CASSLSIAGGIYEQYF. CDR3 in DNA: TGCGCCAGCAGCCTCTCGATAGCGGGAGGGATTTACGAGCAGTACTTC.

The rearrangement uses TRBV30 and TRBJ2-7; D unclear. There are 12 residues in the CDR3. Between the trimmed V and J ends, which lost 5 bases and 0 bases, there was a span of 8 bases. The V gene's germline CDR1 is GTSNPN and CDR2 SVGIG (reference sequence). The CDR3: CAWAHPSYEQYF. In nucleotides, the CDR3 is TGTGCCTGGGCGCACCCCTCCTACGAGCAGTACTTC.

This clone showed up just a few times. The chain links TRBV7-8 to TRBJ2-5; 7 bases align to TRBD2. J gave up 1 base and V 8 bases, and 7 bases lay outside the gene matches. This CDR3 is built from 14 residues. Germline values: CDR1 SGHVS, CDR2 FQNEAQ. CDR3 residues: CASGRGSGQETQYF. The CDR3 DNA is TGTGCCAGCGGCCGCGGGAGCGGCCAAGAGACCCAGTACTTC. The whole variable domain, remainder taken from reference TRBV7-8 and TRBJ2-5, is GAGVSQSPRYKVAKRGQDVALRCDPISGHVSLFWYQQALGQGPEFLTYFQNEAQLDKSGLPSDRFFAERPEGSVSTLKIQRTQQEDSAVYLCASGRGSGQETQYFGPGTRLLVL.

V usage is TRBV7-6 and J usage is TRBJ2-1; D remains ambiguous. The germline gives CDR1 SGHVS, CDR2 FNYEAQ. The CDR3 runs to 16 residues. V lost 4 bases to trimming and J lost 4 bases, with 17 bases between them. The CDR3 here is CASSSPSGNVYNEQFF. The CDR3 bases are TGTGCCAGCAGCTCACCGTCAGGAAATGTTTACAATGAGCAGTTCTTC.

The V gene is TRBV19, the J gene TRBJ2-7; TRBD1 matches 7 bases. The CDR3 is 14 amino acids. Germline V gives CDR1 LNHDA, CDR2 SQIVND (reference sequence). The ends lost 4 bases at V and 2 bases at J; junction bases unmatched: 5. The CDR3 sequence: CASSTGTATYEQYF. Written as DNA, the CDR3 is TGTGCCAGTAGTACCGGGACAGCTACCTACGAGCAGTACTTC.

V gene TRBV2 combines with J gene TRBJ2-1, with 12 bases that match TRBD2. With 7 bases clipped from V and 10 bases from J, the junction kept 8 bases outside the gene matches. Germline V gene data show CDR1 as SNHLY and CDR2 as FYNNEI. This CDR3 is 14 amino acids long. DNA of the CDR3: TGTGCCAGCATGGGACTAGCGGGTGAGGGGGAGCAGTTCTTC. Its protein product is CASMGLAGEGEQFF.

This rearrangement joins TRBV28 to TRBJ1-1; 8 bases are shared with TRBD1. Germline CDR1 and CDR2: MDHEN and SYDVKM. This CDR3 comprises 13 residues. The ends lost 3 bases at V and 7 bases at J; junction bases unmatched: 4. CDR3: CASSFQDRGEAFF. The CDR3 coding sequence is TGTGCCAGCAGTTTCCAAGACAGGGGTGAAGCTTTCTTT.

J is TRBJ1-2 and V is TRBV5-1, with 8 bases matching TRBD1. V lost 1 base and J lost 5; bases outside the gene matches: 7. CDR3 length equals 15 residues. The germline gives CDR1 SGHRS, CDR2 YFSETQ. The CDR3 sequence: CASSLRTGSSYGYTF. In nucleotides, the CDR3 is TGCGCCAGCAGCTTGCGGACAGGGTCCTCTTATGGCTACACCTTC.

The chain has TRBV7-3 and TRBJ2-1; 7 positions match TRBD2. The junction had 4 bases not matched to a gene; V was cut back by 5 bases and J by 12 bases. There are 11 residues in the CDR3. Germline V CDR1 and CDR2: SGHTA, FQGTGA. In DNA, the CDR3 is TGTGCCAGCAGCCAAGGGGAGGGGCAGTTCTTC. It yields the protein CASSQGEGQFF.

The V gene is TRBV7-9, the J gene TRBJ2-5, with TRBD2 as a possible D gene (5 bases). Germline V lookup: CDR1 SEHNR, CDR2 FQNEAQ (reference sequence). V was pared by 5 bases and J by 5 bases, with 12 bases between. CDR3 size: 13 residues. Here the CDR3 reads CASSDRGSETQYF. DNA of the CDR3: TGTGCCAGCAGCGACCGGGGATCGGAGACCCAGTACTTC. Together with reference TRBV7-9 and TRBJ2-5, the CDR3 gives the full variable domain: DTGVSQNPRHKITKRGQNVTFRCDPISEHNRLYWYRQTLGQGPEFLTYFQNEAQLEKSRLLSDRFSAERPKGSFSTLEIQRTEQGDSAMYLCASSDRGSETQYFGPGTRLLVL.

The rearrangement links TRBV27 to TRBJ2-3; no clear D. Germline CDR1 and CDR2: MNHEY and SMNVEV (reference sequence). Trimming pared 0 bases from V and 5 bases from J, leaving 15 bases between. CDR3 length: 16 amino acids. Here the CDR3 reads CASSLSASQRGDTQYF. The CDR3 DNA reads as TGTGCCAGCAGTTTATCAGCCAGCCAAAGAGGAGATACGCAGTATTTT.

The genes are TRBV25-1 and TRBJ2-1; 8 nucleotides align to TRBD2. Germline CDR1 is MGHDK and CDR2 is SYGVNS. CDR3 length: 15 residues. J gave up 2 bases and V 5 bases, and 5 bases lay outside the gene matches. In nucleotides, the CDR3 is TGTGCCAGCAGTTTTAGCGGGAACACCTACAATGAGCAGTTCTTC. Translated, it gives CASSFSGNTYNEQFF.

The chain employs TRBV15 and TRBJ2-1; tentatively, D is TRBD2 (5 bases). CDR1 is LNHNV and CDR2 is YYDKDF in the germline V gene (reference sequence). The CDR3 has 16 amino acids. V lost 1 base and J lost 2, with 12 bases in between. CDR3 amino acids: CATSRVGSAAYNEQFF. The DNA of the CDR3 is TGTGCCACCAGCAGAGTTGGTAGCGCGGCCTACAATGAGCAGTTCTTC.

The chain uses TRBV15 and TRBJ1-1, with 7 bases matching TRBD1. Germline V CDR1 and CDR2: LNHNV, YYDKDF (reference sequence). This CDR3 has 18 residues. The trim removed 0 bases at V and 1 base at J, leaving 11 bases unmatched. CDR3 sequence reads: CATSRDFVAGQPNTEAFF. The CDR3 region has the DNA TGTGCCACCAGCAGAGATTTTGTTGCGGGACAGCCGAACACTGAAGCTTTCTTT.

V is TRBV5-1 and J is TRBJ1-1; 7 bases map to TRBD1. This CDR3 spans 15 amino acids. The germline CDR1 and CDR2 sequences are SGHRS and YFSETQ. Trimming at V came to 7 bases and at J to 7 bases, leaving 16 bases not matched to a gene. CDR3 nucleotide sequence: TGCGCCAGCCGCCATGCAGGGACAGTATATTTTGAAGCTTTCTTT. Translating gives CASRHAGTVYFEAFF.

The chain is built from TRBV10-3 and TRBJ2-7; 9 nucleotides match TRBD1. The germline V gene has CDR1 ENHRY and CDR2 SYGVKD. V was clipped by 1 base and J by 3 bases; unmatched bases: 1. CDR3 length: 14 amino acids. The CDR3 here is CAISELTGGYEQYF. The CDR3 DNA reads TGTGCCATCAGTGAGTTGACAGGGGGCTACGAGCAGTACTTC.